The clone carrying this TCR beta chain was seen just once. Methods used by the authors: Amplification from reference gene primers served as the basis for estimated nucleated cell counts. Profiling relied on immunoSEQ multiplex PCR, and the TCRdb table lists in-frame clones only, not all of them. V and J calls and clone size are those listed in that table; D and trimming were worked out from the DNA. The table lists over 450,000 clones, approximately 89% of them singletons, with roughly 0.84% in the top ten. This specimen comes from a study of blood T cell repertoires in COVID-19. Trimming left V 3 bases short and J 1 base short, with 10 bases between. The germline gives CDR1 SGHTA, CDR2 FQGNSA. The CDR3 has 14 residues.

The TCR was taken from a man between 18 and 29 years old with COVID-19, enrolled during active disease. This chain uses TRBV7-2 with TRBJ2-7; TRBD2 might be the D (6 bases). The sequenced sample was peripheral blood. The CDR3 sequence is CASSFGGPSYEQYF. The CDR3 region has the DNA TGTGCCAGCAGCTTCGGGGGTCCTTCCTACGAGCAGTACTTC.